The present T cell receptor beta chain was sequenced within a study of tissue T cells after allogeneic stem cell transplantation. Study-level findings and limits: TCR repertoires tracked anatomic similarity, regardless of disease or transplant status. Few T cell clones were shared across patients, but motif clusters showed tissue-specific shared signatures. In patients and mice, blood and spleen missed much of tissue repertoire.

This clone was seen a few times. Its cognate antigen is unknown. Gene names and germline refer to mouse. The CDR3 end lies 1 residue beyond the end of the read and is filled in from the germline J gene. TCRbeta CDR3 was sequenced at survey depth with template counts. Produced via immunoSEQ multiplex PCR; TCRdb's table is partial and in-frame only. The sample shows approximately 45,000 clones, around 70% of them seen only once. V trimming: 4 bases; J trimming: 0 bases; junction bases outside the gene matches: 1. Looked up from germline, CDR1 is NSQYPW and CDR2 is LRSPGD (reference sequence). The CDR3 runs 15 residues.

V usage is TRBV1 and J usage is TRBJ2-1; 9 bases agree with TRBD2. The sequence was obtained from a pool of C57BL/6 mice in good health. Sequenced sample: sorted cells pooled from one or two spleens. This CDR3 is CTCSVGGANYAEQFF. CDR3 DNA (partial): TGCACCTGCAGTGTTGGGGGGGCTAACTATGCTGAGCAGTTC.